The sequence of this T cell receptor (beta chain) was determined in a study of T cells in Graves' hyperthyroidism and ophthalmopathy. Overall study findings and caveats: With a median lead of approximately six months before onset, the model predicted ophthalmopathy. The majority of expanded thyroid clonotypes above 0.001 also appeared in blood.

The source material, RNA transcripts, was used to amplify TCR beta CDR3 regions. An initial round of RT-PCR targeting the TCR CDR3 relied on the HTBI primer set. From the multiplex PCR reads, TCRdb called clonotypes with MiXCR, one entry per CDR3 protein. This table has about 640,000 distinct CDR3 sequences, 45% appearing once. As to this clonotype: Its antigen is unknown.

Trimming removed 4 bases at V and 5 bases at J, with 11 bases between. Germline V gene lookup returns CDR1 MNHEY and CDR2 SVGAGI. The CDR3 extends over 13 amino acids. Exclusion followed for patients with uncontrolled infection, other autoimmune disease, pregnancy or lactation. This rearrangement joins TRBV6-5 to TRBJ1-2; D is undetermined. The sequenced sample consisted of peripheral blood or thyroid tissue (not recorded which). The clonotype comes from an adult man with Graves' disease, either hyperthyroidism or ophthalmopathy (not recorded which). CDR3 region: CASSLLRDYGYTF. In nucleotides, the CDR3 is TGTGCCAGCAGTTTACTCCGGGATTATGGCTACACCTTC.